What follows are 27 T cell receptor beta chains derived from one specimen sequenced in a study of T cell responses to AZD1222 COVID-19 vaccine. Generated by immunoSEQ multiplex PCR, the TCRdb table keeps only in-frame clones and is missing some. The table has 120,000 or so clones, around nine tenths seen once. Sequencing used peripheral blood, obtained on day 0 of AZD1222 vaccination. Receptors originate from an adult in good health.

V is TRBV6-6 and J is TRBJ2-2; 7 nucleotides agree with TRBD1. This CDR3 has 14 residues. Germline V CDR1 and CDR2: MNHNY, SVGAGI (reference sequence). V was pared by 2 bases and J by 3 bases, with 0 bases of the junction left unmatched. Here the CDR3 reads CASSYTGDTGELFF. The CDR3 nucleotides read TGTGCCAGCAGTTACACAGGGGACACCGGGGAGCTGTTTTTT.

This rearrangement joins TRBV24-1 to TRBJ2-1, with 14 positions matching TRBD2. The CDR3 is 16 residues long. Germline V gene lookup returns CDR1 KGHDR and CDR2 SFDVKD. J was trimmed by 6 bases and V by 7 bases; bases with no gene match: 7. The CDR3 DNA is TGTGCCACCAGCCCGGGACTAGCGGGGGAGGCCAATGAGCAGTTCTTC. Its translation: CATSPGLAGEANEQFF.

CDR3 region: CASSPPGQGYTEAFF. CDR3 nucleotide sequence: TGTGCCAGCAGTCCGCCGGGACAGGGCTACACTGAAGCTTTCTTT. The chain employs TRBV6-5 and TRBJ1-1; 9 nucleotides match TRBD1. J gave up 3 bases and V 5 bases, and 7 bases lay outside the gene matches. Germline loops: CDR1 MNHEY, CDR2 SVGAGI. This CDR3 spans 15 amino acids.

The chain recombines TRBV24-1 with TRBJ2-3; no definite D call. Trimming cost V 2 bases and J 3 bases, with 17 bases left between them. The CDR3 is 17 amino acids. Germline-derived CDR1 and CDR2 are KGHDR and SFDVKD. This CDR3 reads CATSDYRAGWATDTQYF. The DNA for the CDR3 is TGTGCCACCAGTGATTATCGTGCCGGTTGGGCGACAGATACGCAGTATTTT.

The rearrangement joins TRBV6-5 to TRBJ1-1, with D perhaps TRBD1 (6 bases). The germline V and J ends were trimmed by 6 bases and 0 bases, with 14 bases remaining between them. CDR1 is MNHEY and CDR2 is SVGAGI in the germline V gene. The CDR3 runs 15 residues. The CDR3 protein is CASRDPGVMNTEAFF. CDR3 DNA: TGTGCCAGCAGGGACCCAGGGGTTATGAACACTGAAGCTTTCTTT.

This clone appeared once. J is TRBJ1-4 and V is TRBV5-1; 7 bases line up with TRBD1. Germline V gives CDR1 SGHRS, CDR2 YFSETQ. Trimming took 0 bases from V and 3 from J; bases not matched to a gene: 5. The CDR3 runs to 16 residues. The CDR3 DNA reads as TGCGCCAGCAGCTTGGCAGGGGGAGAGGCTAATGAAAAACTGTTTTTT. Translation: CASSLAGGEANEKLFF.

The chain joins TRBV3-1 (or the pseudogene TRBV3-2) to TRBJ1-6, with 7 positions matching TRBD1. After removal of 2 bases from V and 5 bases from J, the junction contained 6 bases not matched to a gene. The CDR3 loop spans 16 amino acids. Germline V gene sequence: CDR1 LGHDT, CDR2 YNNKEL (reference sequence). CDR3 sequence reads: CASSQLAGGNNSPLHF. The CDR3, as DNA: TGTGCCAGCAGCCAATTGGCAGGGGGAAATAATTCACCCCTCCACTTT.

This clone was counted a single time. V and J are TRBV5-1 and TRBJ1-1; D ambiguous. In germline, CDR1 is SGHRS, CDR2 YFSETQ. The ends were cut back, 0 bases at V and 7 bases at J, with 7 bases in the middle. This CDR3 has 12 amino acids. For the CDR3, the DNA is TGCGCCAGCAGCTTGGGGCACAATGAAGCTTTCTTT. This gives the protein CASSLGHNEAFF.

The gene calls are TRBV7-9 and TRBJ1-6, with D tentatively TRBD1 (5 bases). Germline V CDR1 and CDR2: SEHNR, FQNEAQ (reference sequence). Trimming removed 4 bases at V and 7 bases at J, with 17 bases between. The CDR3 sequence is 16 residues long. CDR3 nucleotide sequence: TGTGCCAGCAGCTCCATGGGGACCCGGGGCAATTCACCCCTCCACTTT. Translation gives CASSSMGTRGNSPLHF.

The chain couples TRBV19 to TRBJ1-2; TRBD1 might be the D (6 bases). The CDR3 loop spans 14 amino acids. Trimming removed 6 bases from V and 4 bases from J, with 15 bases in between. Germline CDR1 is LNHDA and CDR2 is SQIVND (reference sequence). CDR3 nucleotide sequence: TGTGCCAGTAGAGGACAGCTAGAATGCTATGGCTACACCTTC. It translates to CASRGQLECYGYTF. Based on the CDR3 plus reference TRBV19 and TRBJ1-2, the full variable domain is DGGITQSPKYLFRKEGQNVTLSCEQNLNHDAMYWYRQDPGQGLRLIYYSQIVNDFQKGDIAEGYSVSREKKESFPLTVTSAQKNPTAFYLCASRGQLECYGYTFGSGTRLTVV.

The genes are TRBV30 and TRBJ2-1, with no clear D. V dropped 5 bases and J dropped 0 bases, with 8 bases sitting between them. The length of the CDR3 is 13 residues. From germline, CDR1 is GTSNPN and CDR2 SVGIG (reference sequence). CDR3 loop: CAWDRSSYNEQFF. The DNA of the CDR3 is TGTGCCTGGGACCGAAGCTCCTACAATGAGCAGTTCTTC.

This sequence joins TRBV6-5 and TRBJ2-1, with D perhaps matching TRBD1 or TRBD2 (5 bases each). Trimming left V 6 bases short and J 11 bases short, with 11 bases between. The CDR3 has 11 residues. Looked up from germline, CDR1 is MNHEY and CDR2 is SVGAGI. The CDR3 region is CASSSGGKQFF. As DNA, the CDR3 is TGTGCCAGCAGCTCTGGGGGTAAGCAGTTCTTC.

This chain uses TRBV30 with TRBJ1-4; no firm D call. V lost 4 bases to trimming and J lost 7 bases, with 10 bases between them. Germline V gives CDR1 GTSNPN, CDR2 SVGIG (reference sequence). This CDR3 comprises 12 residues. Here the CDR3 reads CAWTGSSEKLFF. CDR3 nucleotide sequence: TGTGCCTGGACAGGATCTAGTGAAAAACTGTTTTTT.

The gene calls are TRBV5-1 and TRBJ2-3; possible D gene TRBD1, 6 bases. V was clipped by 6 bases and J by 0 bases, with 14 bases between them. There are 15 residues in the CDR3. From germline, CDR1 is SGHRS and CDR2 YFSETQ. The CDR3 sequence: CASNPTGASTDTQYF. The CDR3, as DNA: TGCGCCAGCAACCCGACAGGTGCTAGCACAGATACGCAGTATTTT.

This rearrangement joins TRBV21-1 to TRBJ1-1; TRBD1 was called by the table and not checked on the DNA. TRBV21-1 is an annotated pseudogene. CDR3 length: 15 amino acids. CDR3: CASRHPGQLNTEAFF. The CDR3 nucleotides read TGTGCCAGCAGGCATCCGGGACAACTGAACACTGAAGCTTTCTTT.

The rearrangement joins TRBV6-5 to TRBJ2-7, with D unclear. The CDR3 covers 15 residues. Germline V gene data show CDR1 as MNHEY and CDR2 as SVGAGI. V was trimmed by 6 bases and J by 2 bases, leaving 17 bases between them. Here the CDR3 reads CASRPFNELAYEQYF. The CDR3 nucleotides are TGTGCCAGCAGACCCTTCAACGAGCTGGCCTACGAGCAGTACTTC.

J is TRBJ1-2 and V is TRBV10-3; 8 bases match TRBD1. The V gene's germline CDR1 is ENHRY and CDR2 SYGVKD. The V gene end was trimmed by 8 bases and the J gene end by 6 bases; junction bases not matched to a gene: 2. The CDR3 length is 11 residues. The CDR3 region has the DNA TGTGCCATCGGACAGGGCGATGGCTACACCTTC. Its translation is CAIGQGDGYTF.

V is TRBV11-3 and J is TRBJ2-3, with TRBD2 identical over 10 bases. Germline V lookup: CDR1 SGHNT, CDR2 YENEEA. Trimming removed 5 bases from V and 1 base from J; junction bases left unmatched: 6. CDR3 size: 16 residues. In DNA form, the CDR3 reads TGTGCCAGCAGCAGACGACTAGCGGGCGGCACAGATACGCAGTATTTT. This codes for CASSRRLAGGTDTQYF.

This chain connects TRBV6-4 to TRBJ1-2; perhaps TRBD1 as D (6 bases). Trimming pared 6 bases from V and 0 bases from J, leaving 20 bases between. This CDR3 is built from 17 residues. In germline, CDR1 is MRHNA, CDR2 SNTAGT. CDR3 sequence: CASSSRQETIANYGYTF. DNA of the CDR3: TGTGCCAGCAGCTCGAGACAGGAAACGATAGCTAACTATGGCTACACCTTC.

This chain uses TRBV9 with TRBJ1-2, with 7 bases matching TRBD1. V gave up 2 bases and J gave up 0 bases; unmatched junction bases: 4. The CDR3 loop spans 15 amino acids. Germline V gene sequence: CDR1 SGDLS, CDR2 YYNGEE. The CDR3 is CASSVGTDANYGYTF. As DNA, the CDR3 is TGTGCCAGCAGCGTCGGGACAGACGCTAACTATGGCTACACCTTC.

This clone has just one count. The genes are TRBV3-1 (or the pseudogene TRBV3-2) and TRBJ2-7, with 10 bases lining up with TRBD2. Germline CDR1 reads LGHDT; CDR2 reads YNNKEL (reference sequence). CDR3 length equals 16 residues. The junction had 10 bases not matched to a gene; V was cut back by 0 bases and J by 8 bases. In DNA form, the CDR3 reads TGTGCCAGCAGCCAAGATCGGCTAGCGGGAGTAGTCAAGCAGTACTTC. It codes for CASSQDRLAGVVKQYF.

This chain links TRBV7-9 with TRBJ1-2, with 9 bases lining up with TRBD1. Looked up from germline, CDR1 is SEHNR and CDR2 is FQNEAQ (reference sequence). Trimming took 0 bases from V and 10 from J; bases not matched to a gene: 6. CDR3 length equals 14 residues. The CDR3 protein is CASSLATGTGFYTF. DNA for the CDR3: TGTGCCAGCAGCTTAGCGACCGGGACAGGGTTCTACACCTTC.

J is TRBJ2-7 and V is TRBV5-6; 7 positions agree with TRBD2. J lost 1 base, V lost 5 bases, and 3 bases had no gene match. Germline loops: CDR1 SGHDT, CDR2 YYEEEE. This CDR3 is 13 amino acids long. CDR3 residues: CASRGRESYEQYF. For the CDR3, the DNA is TGTGCCAGCAGGGGGCGGGAGTCCTACGAGCAGTACTTC.

The chain links TRBV7-9 to TRBJ1-1; maybe TRBD1 (6 bases). V lost 3 bases and J 6 bases, leaving 20 bases between the germline ends. This CDR3 spans 16 amino acids. Germline assignment: CDR1 SEHNR and CDR2 FQNEAQ (reference sequence). The CDR3 protein is CASSLGGGGLVAEAFF. DNA of the CDR3: TGTGCCAGCAGCTTGGGTGGTGGGGGGCTAGTCGCTGAAGCTTTCTTT. The full variable domain, its missing parts supplied by reference TRBV7-9 and TRBJ1-1, is DTGVSQNPRHKITKRGQNVTFRCDPISEHNRLYWYRQTLGQGPEFLTYFQNEAQLEKSRLLSDRFSAERPKGSFSTLEIQRTEQGDSAMYLCASSLGGGGLVAEAFFGQGTRLTVV.

This rearrangement joins TRBV3-1 (or the pseudogene TRBV3-2) to TRBJ1-2, with D perhaps TRBD1 (5 bases). The V end was cut by 3 bases, the J end by 4 bases, with 15 bases between. There are 15 residues in the CDR3. Germline V gene lookup returns CDR1 LGHDT and CDR2 YNNKEL (reference sequence). The CDR3, as DNA: TGTGCCAGCAGCCATTCGGGGGGGTCTAGCTATGGCTACACCTTC. It is translated as CASSHSGGSSYGYTF.

This clone was found once. The chain employs TRBV6-5 and TRBJ1-6; D unresolved. This CDR3 contains 13 residues. Trimming shortened V by 6 bases and J by 10 bases, and 13 bases separated the two germline ends. The germline V gene has CDR1 MNHEY and CDR2 SVGAGI. CDR3 region: CASRLAVDSPLHF. For the CDR3, the DNA is TGTGCCAGCAGACTAGCGGTGGACTCACCCCTCCACTTT.

The CDR3 protein is CASQPGTNYEQYF. CDR3 DNA sequence: TGTGCCAGTCAGCCCGGGACCAATTACGAGCAGTACTTC. This chain joins TRBV7-9 and TRBJ2-7, with D perhaps assigned TRBD1 or TRBD2 (5 bases each). CDR1 is SEHNR, CDR2 FQNEAQ, per germline (reference sequence). V shed 9 bases and J shed 4 bases, with 16 bases lying between them. The CDR3 loop spans 13 amino acids.